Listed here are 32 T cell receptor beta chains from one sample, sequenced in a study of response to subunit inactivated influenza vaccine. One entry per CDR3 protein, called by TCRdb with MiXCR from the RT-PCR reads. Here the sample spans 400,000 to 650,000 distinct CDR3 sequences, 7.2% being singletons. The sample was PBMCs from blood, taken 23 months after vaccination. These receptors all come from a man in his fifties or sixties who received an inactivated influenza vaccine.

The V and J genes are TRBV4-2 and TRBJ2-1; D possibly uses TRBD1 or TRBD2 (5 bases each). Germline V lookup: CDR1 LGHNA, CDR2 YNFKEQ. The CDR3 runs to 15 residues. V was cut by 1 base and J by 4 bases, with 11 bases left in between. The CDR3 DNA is TGTGCCAGCAGCCAAGGGGGGACCTATTACAATGAGCAGTTCTTC. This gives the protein CASSQGGTYYNEQFF.

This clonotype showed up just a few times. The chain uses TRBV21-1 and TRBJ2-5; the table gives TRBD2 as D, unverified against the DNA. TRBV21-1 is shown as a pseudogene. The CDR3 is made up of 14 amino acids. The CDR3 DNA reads TGTGCCAGCAGCAAAGGGACTAAGCAAGAGACCCAGTACTTC. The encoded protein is CASSKGTKQETQYF.

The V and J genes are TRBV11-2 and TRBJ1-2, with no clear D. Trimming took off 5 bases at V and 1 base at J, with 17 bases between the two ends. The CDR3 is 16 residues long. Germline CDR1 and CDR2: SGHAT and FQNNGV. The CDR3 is CASSERTGSFNYGYTF. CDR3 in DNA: TGTGCCAGCAGCGAGAGGACGGGCAGTTTTAACTATGGCTACACCTTC.

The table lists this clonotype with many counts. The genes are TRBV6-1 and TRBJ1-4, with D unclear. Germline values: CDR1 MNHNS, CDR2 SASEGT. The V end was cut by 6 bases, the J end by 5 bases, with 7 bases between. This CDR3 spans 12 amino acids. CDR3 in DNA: TGTGCCAGCAGGCCTGGGAATGAAAAACTGTTTTTT. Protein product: CASRPGNEKLFF.

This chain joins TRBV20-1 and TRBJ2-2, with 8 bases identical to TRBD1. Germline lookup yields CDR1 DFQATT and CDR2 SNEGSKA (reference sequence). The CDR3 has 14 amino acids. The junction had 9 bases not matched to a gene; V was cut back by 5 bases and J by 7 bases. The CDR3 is CSAERQGWNGELFF. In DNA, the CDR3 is TGCAGTGCTGAGAGACAGGGGTGGAACGGGGAGCTGTTTTTT.

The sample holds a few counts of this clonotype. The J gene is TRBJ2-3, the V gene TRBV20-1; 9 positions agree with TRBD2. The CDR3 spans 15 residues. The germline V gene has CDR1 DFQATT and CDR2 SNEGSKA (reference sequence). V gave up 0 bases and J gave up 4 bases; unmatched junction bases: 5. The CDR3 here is CSARDLAGSADTQYF. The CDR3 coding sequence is TGCAGTGCTAGAGACCTAGCGGGAAGTGCAGATACGCAGTATTTT.

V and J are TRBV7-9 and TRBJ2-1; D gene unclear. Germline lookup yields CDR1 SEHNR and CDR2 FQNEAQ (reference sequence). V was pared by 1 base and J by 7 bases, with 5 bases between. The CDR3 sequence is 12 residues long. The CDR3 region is CASSLVLNEQFF. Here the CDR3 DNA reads TGTGCCAGCAGCTTAGTGTTGAATGAGCAGTTCTTC.

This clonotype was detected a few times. As DNA, the CDR3 is TGTGCCACCAGTGACACCGGGACTAGCGGGAACTACAATGAGCAGTTCTTC. It is translated as CATSDTGTSGNYNEQFF. The V gene is TRBV24-1, the J gene TRBJ2-1, with 13 bases lining up with TRBD2. The J segment lost 3 bases and the V segment lost 4 bases, leaving 5 bases of the junction unmatched. Germline-derived CDR1 and CDR2 are KGHDR and SFDVKD. The CDR3 is 17 residues long.

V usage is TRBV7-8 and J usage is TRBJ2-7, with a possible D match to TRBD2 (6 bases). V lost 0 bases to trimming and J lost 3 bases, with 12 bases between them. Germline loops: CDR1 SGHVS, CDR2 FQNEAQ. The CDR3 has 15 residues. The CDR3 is CASSLATRTVYEQYF. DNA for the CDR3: TGTGCCAGCAGCTTAGCGACTAGAACTGTCTACGAGCAGTACTTC.

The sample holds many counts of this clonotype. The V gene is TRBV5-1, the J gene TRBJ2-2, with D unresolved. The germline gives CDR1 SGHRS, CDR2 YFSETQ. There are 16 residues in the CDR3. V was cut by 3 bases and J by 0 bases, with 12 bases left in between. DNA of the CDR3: TGCGCCAGCAGCTCGACCGATCTTGCGAACACCGGGGAGCTGTTTTTT. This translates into CASSSTDLANTGELFF.

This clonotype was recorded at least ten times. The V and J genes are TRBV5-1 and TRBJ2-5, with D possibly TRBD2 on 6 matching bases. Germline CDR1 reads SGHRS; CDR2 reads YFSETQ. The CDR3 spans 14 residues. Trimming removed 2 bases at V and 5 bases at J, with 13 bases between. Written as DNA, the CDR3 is TGCGCCAGCAGCTTCTGGGCTAGCGAGGAGACCCAGTACTTC. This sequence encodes CASSFWASEETQYF.

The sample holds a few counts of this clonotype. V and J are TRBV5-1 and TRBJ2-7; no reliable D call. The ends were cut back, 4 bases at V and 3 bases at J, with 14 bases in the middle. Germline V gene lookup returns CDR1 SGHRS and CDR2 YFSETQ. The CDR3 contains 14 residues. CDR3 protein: CASSDRGRYYEQYF. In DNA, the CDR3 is TGCGCCAGCAGCGACCGCGGACGCTACTACGAGCAGTACTTC.

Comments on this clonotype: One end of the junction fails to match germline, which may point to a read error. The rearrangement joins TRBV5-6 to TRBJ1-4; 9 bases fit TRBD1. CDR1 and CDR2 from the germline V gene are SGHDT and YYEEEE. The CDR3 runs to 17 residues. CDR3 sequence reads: CASSLVLGQGYNQKLFF. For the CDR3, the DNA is TGTGCCAGCAGCTTGGTTCTCGGACAGGGGTATAATCAAAAACTGTTTTTT.

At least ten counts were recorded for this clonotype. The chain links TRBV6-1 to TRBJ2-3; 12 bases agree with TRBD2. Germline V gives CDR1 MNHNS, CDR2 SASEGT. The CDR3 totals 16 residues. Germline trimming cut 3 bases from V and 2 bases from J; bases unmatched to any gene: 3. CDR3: CASSETSGGSTDTQYF. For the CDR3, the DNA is TGTGCCAGCAGTGAGACTAGCGGGGGATCCACAGATACGCAGTATTTT.

CDR3 amino acids: CASSPRVSGGRQETQYF. CDR3 coding DNA: TGTGCCAGCTCACCACGTGTGTCAGGGGGCAGGCAAGAGACCCAGTACTTC. The chain is built from TRBV18 and TRBJ2-5; 8 nucleotides match TRBD1. The junction had 9 bases not matched to a gene; V was cut back by 1 base and J by 2 bases. Germline V gene sequence: CDR1 KGHSH, CDR2 LQKENI. The CDR3 contains 17 residues.

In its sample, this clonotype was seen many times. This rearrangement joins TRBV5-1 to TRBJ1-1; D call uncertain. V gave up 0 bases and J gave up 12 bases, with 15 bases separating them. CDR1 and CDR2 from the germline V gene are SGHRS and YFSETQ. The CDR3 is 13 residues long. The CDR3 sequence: CASSLAVGRETFF. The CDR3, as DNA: TGCGCCAGCAGCTTGGCGGTGGGGAGGGAAACTTTCTTT.

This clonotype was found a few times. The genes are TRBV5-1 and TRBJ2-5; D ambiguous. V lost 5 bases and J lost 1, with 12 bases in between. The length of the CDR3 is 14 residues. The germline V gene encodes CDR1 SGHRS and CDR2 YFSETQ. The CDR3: CASSPEHLQETQYF. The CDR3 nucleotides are TGCGCCAGCAGTCCTGAACATCTCCAAGAGACCCAGTACTTC.

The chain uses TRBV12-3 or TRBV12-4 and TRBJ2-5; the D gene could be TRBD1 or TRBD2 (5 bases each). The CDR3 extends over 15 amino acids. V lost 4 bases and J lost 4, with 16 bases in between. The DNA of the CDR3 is TGTGCCAGCAGTTCCCCCAGGGTTGAGGGAGAGACCCAGTACTTC. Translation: CASSSPRVEGETQYF.

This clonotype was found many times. The CDR3 is CASSAQVSNEKLFF. The CDR3 bases are TGTGCCAGCAGCGCACAGGTATCTAATGAAAAACTGTTTTTT. V is TRBV9 and J is TRBJ1-4, with D perhaps TRBD1 (5 bases). The CDR3 extends over 14 amino acids. V dropped 3 bases and J dropped 3 bases, with 9 bases sitting between them. Per the germline V gene, CDR1 is SGDLS and CDR2 is YYNGEE.

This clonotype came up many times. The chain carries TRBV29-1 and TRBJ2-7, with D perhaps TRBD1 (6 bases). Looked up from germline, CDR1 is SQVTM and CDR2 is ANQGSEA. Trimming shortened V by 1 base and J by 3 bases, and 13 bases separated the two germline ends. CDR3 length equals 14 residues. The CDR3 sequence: CSVEVRPDSYEQYF. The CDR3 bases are TGCAGCGTTGAAGTCCGCCCGGACAGCTACGAGCAGTACTTC.

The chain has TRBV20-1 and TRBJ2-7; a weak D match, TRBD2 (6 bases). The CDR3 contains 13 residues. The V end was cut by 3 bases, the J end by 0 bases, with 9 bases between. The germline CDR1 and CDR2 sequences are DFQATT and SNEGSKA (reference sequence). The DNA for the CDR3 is TGCAGTGCTAGGAGCGGGCCCTCCTACGAGCAGTACTTC. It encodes CSARSGPSYEQYF.

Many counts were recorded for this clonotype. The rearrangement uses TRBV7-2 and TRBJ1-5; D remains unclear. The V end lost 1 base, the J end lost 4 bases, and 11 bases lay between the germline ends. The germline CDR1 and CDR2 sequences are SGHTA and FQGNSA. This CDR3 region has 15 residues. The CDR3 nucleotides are TGTGCCAGCAGCTTAGTTTCTTCTGGGAATCAGCCCCAGCATTTT. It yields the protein CASSLVSSGNQPQHF.

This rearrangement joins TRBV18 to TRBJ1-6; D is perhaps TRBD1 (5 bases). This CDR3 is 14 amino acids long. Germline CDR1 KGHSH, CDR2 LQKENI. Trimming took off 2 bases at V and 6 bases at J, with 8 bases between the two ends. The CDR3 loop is CASSPLQVNSPLHF. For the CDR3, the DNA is TGTGCCAGCTCACCATTACAGGTTAATTCACCCCTCCACTTT.

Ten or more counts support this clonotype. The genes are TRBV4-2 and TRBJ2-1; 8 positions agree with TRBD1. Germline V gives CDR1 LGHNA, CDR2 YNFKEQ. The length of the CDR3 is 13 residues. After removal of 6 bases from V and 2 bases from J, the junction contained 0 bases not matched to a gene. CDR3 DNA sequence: TGTGCCAGCAGACAGGGGGCCTACAATGAGCAGTTCTTC. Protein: CASRQGAYNEQFF.

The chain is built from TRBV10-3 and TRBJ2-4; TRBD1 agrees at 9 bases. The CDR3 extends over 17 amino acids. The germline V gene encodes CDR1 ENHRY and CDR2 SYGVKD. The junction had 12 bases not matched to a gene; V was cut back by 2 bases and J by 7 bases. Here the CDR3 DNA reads TGTGCCATCAGTGAGCCTTCGAAGGTGACAGGGGGTAACATTCAGTACTTC. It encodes CAISEPSKVTGGNIQYF.

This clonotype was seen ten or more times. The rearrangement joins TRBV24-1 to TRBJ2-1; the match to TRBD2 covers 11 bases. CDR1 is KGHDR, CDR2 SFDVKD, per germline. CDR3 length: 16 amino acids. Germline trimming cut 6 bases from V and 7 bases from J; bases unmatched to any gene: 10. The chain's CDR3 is CATSSLAGGPWNEQFF. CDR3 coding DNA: TGTGCCACCAGTTCTTTAGCGGGAGGGCCGTGGAATGAGCAGTTCTTC.

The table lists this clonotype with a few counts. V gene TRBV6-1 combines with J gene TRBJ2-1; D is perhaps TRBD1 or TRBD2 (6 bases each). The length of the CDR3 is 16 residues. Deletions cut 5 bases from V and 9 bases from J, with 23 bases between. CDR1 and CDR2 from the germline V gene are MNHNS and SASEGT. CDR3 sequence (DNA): TGTGCCAGCAGTCCCTTGACTAGTGCCACCAGGGGTGAGCAGTTCTTC. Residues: CASSPLTSATRGEQFF.

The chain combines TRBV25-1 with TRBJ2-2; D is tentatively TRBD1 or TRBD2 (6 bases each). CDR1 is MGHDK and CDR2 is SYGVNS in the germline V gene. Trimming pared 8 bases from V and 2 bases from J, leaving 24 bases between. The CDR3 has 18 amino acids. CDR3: CASWGVRVGGLNTGELFF. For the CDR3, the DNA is TGTGCCAGCTGGGGGGTTCGGGTAGGGGGACTTAACACCGGGGAGCTGTTTTTT.

In nucleotides, the CDR3 is TGTGCCAGTAGTATGTTCCTACAGGGAAAGGAGACCCAGTACTTC. It is translated as CASSMFLQGKETQYF. V and J are TRBV19 and TRBJ2-5, with D perhaps TRBD1 (6 bases). V gave up 3 bases and J gave up 5 bases, with 16 bases separating them. Looked up from germline, CDR1 is LNHDA and CDR2 is SQIVND (reference sequence). This CDR3 comprises 15 residues.

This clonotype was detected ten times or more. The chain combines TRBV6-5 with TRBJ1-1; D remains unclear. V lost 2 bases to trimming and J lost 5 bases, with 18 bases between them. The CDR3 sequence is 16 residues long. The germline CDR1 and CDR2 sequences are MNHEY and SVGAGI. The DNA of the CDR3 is TGTGCCAGCAGTTACGGTGGGGAGCTTACGGGAACTGAAGCTTTCTTT. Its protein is CASSYGGELTGTEAFF.

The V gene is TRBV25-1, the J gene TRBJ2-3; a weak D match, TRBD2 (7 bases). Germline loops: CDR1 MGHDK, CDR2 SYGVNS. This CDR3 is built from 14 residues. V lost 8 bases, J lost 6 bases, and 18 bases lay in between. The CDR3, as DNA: TGTGCCAGCGACGGGGGGCTCAAATCGGATACGCAGTATTTT. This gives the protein CASDGGLKSDTQYF.

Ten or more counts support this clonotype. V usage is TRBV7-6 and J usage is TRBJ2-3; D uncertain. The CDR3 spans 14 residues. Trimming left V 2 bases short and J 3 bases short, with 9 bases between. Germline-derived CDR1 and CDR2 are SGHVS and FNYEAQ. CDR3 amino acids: CASSLKAPTDTQYF. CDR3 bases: TGTGCCAGCAGCTTAAAAGCCCCGACAGATACGCAGTATTTT.